The clone carrying this T cell receptor (beta chain) has only a few counts. Its antigen is not known. These data are taken from a study of STAT5B mutations in CD4+ large granular lymphocyte leukemia. Study-wide results and caveats: 8/27 top patient clones versus 2/35 control clones were TRBV06-family.

The V gene lost 6 bases and the J gene lost 11 bases, with 14 bases spanning the gap. This CDR3 is built from 11 residues. Germline CDR1 DFQATT, CDR2 SNEGSKA (reference sequence). The survey-level immunoSEQ assay was used. Some clones are missing from TCRdb's copy, which holds only in-frame ones; the method was immunoSEQ multiplex PCR. Of about 30,000 clones listed, around 70% are singletons. The sample comprised CD4+ T cells from blood buffy coats. The receptor comes from a human donor in good health. The V gene is TRBV20-1, the J gene TRBJ1-5; D uncertain. Written as DNA, the CDR3 is TGCAGTGCCGACTGGGAAACGGCCCAGCATTTT. Its protein is CSADWETAQHF.